The sequence of this TCR beta chain was determined in a study of shared clonotypes between healthy human individuals. Study summary: Donors had three CD4 naive, three CD4 memory, two CD8 naive and one CD8 memory plate apiece. Broader study findings: Clonotypes which were not shared had lower generation probabilities than clonotypes that all four donors shared.

Produced via immunoSEQ multiplex PCR; TCRdb's table is partial and in-frame only. Here the sample spans fewer than 3 million clones, around 92% being singletons. V lost 4 bases and J lost 7; bases outside the gene matches: 2. The CDR3 consists of 15 residues. The germline gives CDR1 SGHRS, CDR2 YFSETQ. Donors were healthy HIV-negative adults without recent acute infections or vaccinations. Splitting of CD4+ cells produced CD45RA+ naive and CD45RA-negative memory subsets. To note about this clone: The antigen is not known. Different DNA sequences within this sample yield the same CDR3.

The chain has TRBV5-1 and TRBJ2-1; 16 nucleotides align to TRBD2. The sample comprised naive CD4+ T cells from PBMCs. This sample's subset: CD45RA+ positively selected. This clonotype was obtained from a man between 18 and 29 years old in good health. Some clones in this sample may be carry-over from other donors' samples. The CDR3 nucleotides are TGCGCCAGCAGCCTGGGACTAGCGGGAGGGAATGAGCAGTTCTTC. Encoded protein: CASSLGLAGGNEQFF.